The clone carrying this T cell receptor beta chain has only a few counts. Antigen: not known. This CDR3 contains 15 residues. Germline CDR1 and CDR2: MNHEY and SVGEGT. V lost 6 bases to trimming and J lost 4 bases; unmatched junction nucleotides: 7. The data were taken from a study of T cell repertoires in cytomegalovirus infection. The study's findings and limits: What dominated the ex vivo response were HLA-C-restricted CMV-specific TCR beta clonotypes.

A single record per CDR3 protein comes from TCRdb applying MiXCR to the reads. The sample consists of 800,000 to 950,000 distinct CDR3 sequences, around a third of them appearing once. The gene calls are TRBV6-2 or TRBV6-3 and TRBJ2-7; 12 bases align to TRBD2. This receptor was obtained from a human donor in good health (CMV status not recorded). Some clones in this sample may be carry-over from other donors' samples. This material consisted of cultured CD8+ T cells from PBMCs, taken from culture after CMV antigen stimulation. DNA of the CDR3: TGTGCCAGCAGCAGACTAGCGGGGGAGTCGTACGAGCAGTACGTC. This encodes CASSRLAGESYEQYV.